Below, 4 T cell receptor beta chains from the same sample are listed, as sequenced in a study of T cell responses to AZD1222 COVID-19 vaccine. Sequencing was performed with immunoSEQ multiplex PCR; in TCRdb, only in-frame clones are kept and a portion is missing. The sample has fewer than 120,000 clones, 92% seen once. This sample comprised peripheral blood, obtained on day 0 of AZD1222 vaccination. The receptor set was obtained from an adult in good health.

This clone was detected once. This rearrangement joins TRBV4-2 to TRBJ1-1; D gene ambiguous. The CDR3 has 13 amino acids. V lost 3 bases and J 2 bases, leaving 7 bases between the germline ends. Germline CDR1 is LGHNA and CDR2 is YNFKEQ. The CDR3 sequence is CASSQQFNTEAFF. The CDR3 coding sequence is TGTGCCAGCAGCCAGCAGTTTAACACTGAAGCTTTCTTT.

This rearrangement joins TRBV4-1 to TRBJ1-5; D unclear. Germline V gene lookup returns CDR1 MGHRA and CDR2 YSYEKL. The CDR3 has 16 amino acids. Trimming shortened V by 1 base and J by 2 bases, and 12 bases separated the two germline ends. The CDR3 reads CASSQGGARGNQPQHF. In DNA, the CDR3 is TGCGCCAGCAGCCAAGGGGGAGCTCGGGGCAATCAGCCCCAGCATTTT.

CDR3 nucleotides: TGTGCCACGACAGGGGCCACTGAAGCTTTCTTT. Protein sequence: CATTGATEAFF. The chain joins TRBV30 to TRBJ1-1, with TRBD1 matching over 8 bases. After removal of 8 bases from V and 4 bases from J, the junction contained 3 bases not matched to a gene. Germline V gene lookup returns CDR1 GTSNPN and CDR2 SVGIG (reference sequence). This CDR3 region has 11 residues. The full variable domain, with the rest looked up from reference TRBV30 and TRBJ1-1, is SQTIHQWPATLVQPVGSPLSLECTVEGTSNPNLYWYRQAAGRGLQLLFYSVGIGQISSEVPQNLSASRPQDRQFILSSKKLLLSDSGFYLCATTGATEAFFGQGTRLTVV.

The CDR3 is CASSLWSAGEQYF. In DNA, the CDR3 is TGTGCCAGCAGCTTGTGGTCGGCCGGCGAGCAGTACTTC. V and J are TRBV5-6 and TRBJ2-7; no clear D. Germline lookup yields CDR1 SGHDT and CDR2 YYEEEE. The CDR3 is 13 amino acids. The V and J ends lost 1 base and 6 bases respectively, with 11 bases between them.